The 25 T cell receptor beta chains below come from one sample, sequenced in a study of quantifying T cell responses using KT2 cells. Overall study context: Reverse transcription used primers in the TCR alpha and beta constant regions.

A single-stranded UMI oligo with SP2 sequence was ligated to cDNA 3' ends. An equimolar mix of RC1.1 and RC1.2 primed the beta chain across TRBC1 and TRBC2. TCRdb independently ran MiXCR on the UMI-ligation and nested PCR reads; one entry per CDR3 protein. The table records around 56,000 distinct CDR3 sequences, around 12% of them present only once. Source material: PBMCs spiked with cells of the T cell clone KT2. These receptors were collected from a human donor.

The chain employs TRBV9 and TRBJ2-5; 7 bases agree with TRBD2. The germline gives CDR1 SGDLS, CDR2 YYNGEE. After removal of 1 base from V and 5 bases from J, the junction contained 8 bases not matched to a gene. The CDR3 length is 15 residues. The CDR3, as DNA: TGTGCCAGCAGCGTAAGATGGGGGGGTGAGGAGACCCAGTACTTC. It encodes CASSVRWGGEETQYF.

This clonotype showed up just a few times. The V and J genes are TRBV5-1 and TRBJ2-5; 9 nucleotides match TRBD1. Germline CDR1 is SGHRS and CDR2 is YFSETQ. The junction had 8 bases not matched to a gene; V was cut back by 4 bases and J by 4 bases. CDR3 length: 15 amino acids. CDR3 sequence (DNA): TGCGCCAGCAGCGCCGGGACAGGGCTGAGAGAGACCCAGTACTTC. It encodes CASSAGTGLRETQYF.

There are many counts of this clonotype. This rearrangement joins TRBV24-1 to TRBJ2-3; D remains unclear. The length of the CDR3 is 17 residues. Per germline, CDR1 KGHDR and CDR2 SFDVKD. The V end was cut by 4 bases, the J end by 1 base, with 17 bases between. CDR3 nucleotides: TGTGCCACCAGTGACGTGAGACACGGACGAGGCACAGATACGCAGTATTTT. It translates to CATSDVRHGRGTDTQYF.

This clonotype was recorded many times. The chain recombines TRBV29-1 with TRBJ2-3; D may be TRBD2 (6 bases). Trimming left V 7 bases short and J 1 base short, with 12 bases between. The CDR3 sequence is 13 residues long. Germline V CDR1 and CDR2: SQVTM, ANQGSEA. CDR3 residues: CSGRDSGTDTQYF. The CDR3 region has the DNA TGCAGCGGGCGGGATTCTGGCACAGATACGCAGTATTTT.

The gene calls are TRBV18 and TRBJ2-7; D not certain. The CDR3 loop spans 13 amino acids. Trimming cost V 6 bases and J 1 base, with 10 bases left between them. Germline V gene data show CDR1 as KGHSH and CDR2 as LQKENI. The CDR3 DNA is TGTGCCAGCTCCCCATCCCGATCCTACGAGCAGTACTTC. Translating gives CASSPSRSYEQYF.

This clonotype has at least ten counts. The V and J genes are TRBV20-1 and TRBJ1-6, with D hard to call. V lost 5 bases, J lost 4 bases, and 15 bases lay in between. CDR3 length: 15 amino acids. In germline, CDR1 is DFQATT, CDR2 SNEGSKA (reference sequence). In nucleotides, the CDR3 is TGCAGTGCTGGAAGGACGGCGACTTATAATTCACCCCTCCACTTT. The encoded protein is CSAGRTATYNSPLHF.

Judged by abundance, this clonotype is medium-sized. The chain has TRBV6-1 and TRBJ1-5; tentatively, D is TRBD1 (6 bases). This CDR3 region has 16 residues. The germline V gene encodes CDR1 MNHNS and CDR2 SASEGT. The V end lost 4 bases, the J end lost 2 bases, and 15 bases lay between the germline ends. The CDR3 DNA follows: TGTGCCAGCAGTGCTGGGGAGGGGGTAGGCAATCAGCCCCAGCATTTT. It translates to CASSAGEGVGNQPQHF.

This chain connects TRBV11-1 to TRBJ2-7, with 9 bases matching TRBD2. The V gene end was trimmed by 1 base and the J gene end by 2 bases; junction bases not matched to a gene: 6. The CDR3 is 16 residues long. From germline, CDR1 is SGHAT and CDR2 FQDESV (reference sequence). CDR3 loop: CASSLGWAGGPYEQYF. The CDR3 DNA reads TGTGCCAGCAGCTTAGGATGGGCGGGAGGGCCCTACGAGCAGTACTTC.

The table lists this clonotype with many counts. The DNA for the CDR3 is TGTGCCAGCAGCTTAGATCGTGGAACGGGGCCGGGAAACACTGAAGCTTTCTTT. Translation: CASSLDRGTGPGNTEAFF. The gene calls are TRBV11-2 and TRBJ1-1, with D possibly matching TRBD1 (5 bases). The ends were cut back, 0 bases at V and 2 bases at J, with 19 bases in the middle. The CDR3 contains 18 residues. Germline V gene sequence: CDR1 SGHAT, CDR2 FQNNGV.

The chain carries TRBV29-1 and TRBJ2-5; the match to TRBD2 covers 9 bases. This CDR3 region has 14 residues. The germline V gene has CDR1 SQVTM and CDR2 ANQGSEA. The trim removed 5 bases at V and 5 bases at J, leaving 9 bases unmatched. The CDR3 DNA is TGCAGCGTTCGAGTAGCGGGAGAGGGGGAGACCCAGTACTTC. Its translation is CSVRVAGEGETQYF.

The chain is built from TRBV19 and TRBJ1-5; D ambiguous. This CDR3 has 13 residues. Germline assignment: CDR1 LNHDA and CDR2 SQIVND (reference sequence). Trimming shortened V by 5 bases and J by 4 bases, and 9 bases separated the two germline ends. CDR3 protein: CASSPSRNQPQHF. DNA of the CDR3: TGTGCCAGTAGTCCCTCCCGTAATCAGCCCCAGCATTTT.

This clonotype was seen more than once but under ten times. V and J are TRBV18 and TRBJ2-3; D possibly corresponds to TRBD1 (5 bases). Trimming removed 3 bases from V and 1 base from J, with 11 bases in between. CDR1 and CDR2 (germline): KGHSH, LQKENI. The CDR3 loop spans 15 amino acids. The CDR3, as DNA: TGTGCCAGCTCACCGTCAGGGTTGGGCACAGATACGCAGTATTTT. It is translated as CASSPSGLGTDTQYF.

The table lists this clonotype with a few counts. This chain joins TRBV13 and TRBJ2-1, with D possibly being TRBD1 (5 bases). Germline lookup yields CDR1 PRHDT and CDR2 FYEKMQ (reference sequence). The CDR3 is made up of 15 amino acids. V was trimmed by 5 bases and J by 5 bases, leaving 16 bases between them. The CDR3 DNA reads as TGTGCCAGCAGCCTGACCCCCGACAGCAACAATGAGCAGTTCTTC. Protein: CASSLTPDSNNEQFF.

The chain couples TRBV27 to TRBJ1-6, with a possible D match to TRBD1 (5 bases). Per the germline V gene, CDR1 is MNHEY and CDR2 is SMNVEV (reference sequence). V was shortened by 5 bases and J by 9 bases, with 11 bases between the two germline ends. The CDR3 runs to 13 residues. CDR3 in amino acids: CASSPGLSSPLHF. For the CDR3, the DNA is TGTGCCAGCAGTCCGGGACTGAGTTCACCCCTCCACTTT.

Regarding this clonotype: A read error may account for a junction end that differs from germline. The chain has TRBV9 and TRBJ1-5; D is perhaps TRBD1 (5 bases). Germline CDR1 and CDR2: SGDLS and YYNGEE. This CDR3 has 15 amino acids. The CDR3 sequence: CASSMSGGANQAQHF. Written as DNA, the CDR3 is TGTGCCAGCAGCATGAGCGGAGGGGCCAATCAGGCCCAGCATTTT. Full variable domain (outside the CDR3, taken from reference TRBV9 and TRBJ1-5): DSGVTQTPKHLITATGQRVTLRCSPRSGDLSVYWYQQSLDQGLQFLIQYYNGEERAKGNILERFSAQQFPDLHSELNLSSLELGDSALYFCASSMSGGANQAQHFGDGTRLSIL.

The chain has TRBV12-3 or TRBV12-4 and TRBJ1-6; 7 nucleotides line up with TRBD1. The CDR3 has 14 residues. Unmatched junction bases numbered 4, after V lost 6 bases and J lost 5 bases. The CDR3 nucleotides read TGTGCCAGCAGGGGGACAGCAGATAATTCACCCCTCCACTTT. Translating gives CASRGTADNSPLHF.

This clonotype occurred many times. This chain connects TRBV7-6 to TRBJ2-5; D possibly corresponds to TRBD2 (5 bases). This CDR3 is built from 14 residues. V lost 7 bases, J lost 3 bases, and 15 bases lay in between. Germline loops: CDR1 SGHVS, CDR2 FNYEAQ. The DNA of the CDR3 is TGTGCCAGCAATTTAAGGGTCGGGAAAGAGACCCAGTACTTC. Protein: CASNLRVGKETQYF.

DNA for the CDR3: TGTGCCAGCAGTTACAGGACGCCTTCATACTCTGGGGCCAACGTCCTGACTTTC. It codes for CASSYRTPSYSGANVLTF. The V and J genes are TRBV6-2 or TRBV6-3 and TRBJ2-6; no definite D call. Deletions cut 2 bases from V and 0 bases from J, with 14 bases between. In germline, CDR1 is MNHEY, CDR2 SVGEGT. This CDR3 is built from 18 residues.

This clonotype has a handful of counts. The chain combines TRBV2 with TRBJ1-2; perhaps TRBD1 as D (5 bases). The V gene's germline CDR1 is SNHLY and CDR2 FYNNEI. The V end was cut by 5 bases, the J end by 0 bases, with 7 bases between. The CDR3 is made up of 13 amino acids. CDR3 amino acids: CASSRGTNYGYTF. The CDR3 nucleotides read TGTGCCAGCAGTAGGGGAACTAACTATGGCTACACCTTC.

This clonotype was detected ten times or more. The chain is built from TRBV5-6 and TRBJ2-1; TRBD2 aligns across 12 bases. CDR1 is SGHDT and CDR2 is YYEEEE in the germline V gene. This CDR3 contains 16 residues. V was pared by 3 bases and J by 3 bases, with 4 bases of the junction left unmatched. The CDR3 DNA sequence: TGTGCCAGCAGCTCCACACTAGCGGGGGGCTACAATGAGCAGTTCTTC. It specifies CASSSTLAGGYNEQFF. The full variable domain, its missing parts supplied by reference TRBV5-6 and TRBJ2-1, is DAGVTQSPTHLIKTRGQQVTLRCSPKSGHDTVSWYQQALGQGPQFIFQYYEEEERQRGNFPDRFSGHQFPNYSSELNVNALLLGDSALYLCASSSTLAGGYNEQFFGPGTRLTVL.

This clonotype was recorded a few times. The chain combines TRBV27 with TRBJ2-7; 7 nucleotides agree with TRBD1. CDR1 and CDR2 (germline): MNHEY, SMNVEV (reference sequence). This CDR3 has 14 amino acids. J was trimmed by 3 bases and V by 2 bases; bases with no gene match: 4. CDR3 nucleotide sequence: TGTGCCAGCAGTTTAGTCCCAGGGGGCTACGAGCAGTACTTC. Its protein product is CASSLVPGGYEQYF.

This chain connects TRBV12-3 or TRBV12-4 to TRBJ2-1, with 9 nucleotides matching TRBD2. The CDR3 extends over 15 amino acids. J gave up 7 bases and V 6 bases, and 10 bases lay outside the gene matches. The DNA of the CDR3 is TGTGCCAGCAGGGGGGGGAGCGGGAGGACGAATGAGCAGTTCTTC. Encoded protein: CASRGGSGRTNEQFF.

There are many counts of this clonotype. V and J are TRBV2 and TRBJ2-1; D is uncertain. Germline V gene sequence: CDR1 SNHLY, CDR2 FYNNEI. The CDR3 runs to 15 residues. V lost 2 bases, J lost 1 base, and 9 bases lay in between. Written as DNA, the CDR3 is TGTGCCAGCAGTGAAAAGGCAGGTTCCTACAATGAGCAGTTCTTC. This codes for CASSEKAGSYNEQFF.

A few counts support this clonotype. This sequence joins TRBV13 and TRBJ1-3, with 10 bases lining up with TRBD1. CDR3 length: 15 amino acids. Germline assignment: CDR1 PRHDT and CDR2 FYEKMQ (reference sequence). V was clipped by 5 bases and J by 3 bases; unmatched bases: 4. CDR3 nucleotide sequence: TGTGCCAGCAGCAAGACAGGGGGCGATGGAAACACCATATATTTT. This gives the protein CASSKTGGDGNTIYF.

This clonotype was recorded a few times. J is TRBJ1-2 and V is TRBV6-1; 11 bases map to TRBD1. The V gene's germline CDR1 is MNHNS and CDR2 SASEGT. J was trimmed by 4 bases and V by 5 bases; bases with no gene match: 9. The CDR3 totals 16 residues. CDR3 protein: CASSTGTGGMPYGYTF. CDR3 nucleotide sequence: TGTGCCAGCAGTACGGGGACAGGGGGAATGCCCTATGGCTACACCTTC.